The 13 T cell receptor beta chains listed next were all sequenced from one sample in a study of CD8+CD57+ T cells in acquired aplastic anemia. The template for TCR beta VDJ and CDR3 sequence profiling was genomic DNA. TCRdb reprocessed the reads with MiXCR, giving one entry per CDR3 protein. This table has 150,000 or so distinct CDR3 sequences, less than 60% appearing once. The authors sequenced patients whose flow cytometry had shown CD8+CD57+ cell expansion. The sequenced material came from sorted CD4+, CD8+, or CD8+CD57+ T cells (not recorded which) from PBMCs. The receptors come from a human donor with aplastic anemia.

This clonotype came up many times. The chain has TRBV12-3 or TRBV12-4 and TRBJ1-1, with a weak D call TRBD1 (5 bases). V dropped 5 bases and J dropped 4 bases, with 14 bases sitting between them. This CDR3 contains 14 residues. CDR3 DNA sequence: TGTGCCAGCAGTCGGGGGGAACCGGGCACTGAAGCTTTCTTT. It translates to CASSRGEPGTEAFF.

As DNA, the CDR3 is TGTGCCAGCAGCCCTGGGGGAGGTCGAGAGACCCAGTACTTC. Amino acid sequence: CASSPGGGRETQYF. The rearrangement joins TRBV14 to TRBJ2-5, with D possibly matching TRBD2 (6 bases). Germline loops: CDR1 SGHDN, CDR2 FVKESK. This CDR3 has 14 residues. V was trimmed by 4 bases and J by 4 bases, leaving 13 bases between them. The full variable domain, with the rest looked up from reference TRBV14 and TRBJ2-5, is EAGVTQFPSHSVIEKGQTVTLRCDPISGHDNLYWYRRVMGKEIKFLLHFVKESKQDESGMPNNRFLAERTGGTYSTLKVQPAELEDSGVYFCASSPGGGRETQYFGPGTRLLVL.

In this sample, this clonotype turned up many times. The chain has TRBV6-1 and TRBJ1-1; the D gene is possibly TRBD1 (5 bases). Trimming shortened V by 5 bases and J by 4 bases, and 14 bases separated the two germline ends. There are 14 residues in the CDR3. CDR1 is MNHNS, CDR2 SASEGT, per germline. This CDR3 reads CASSPWRGTTEAFF. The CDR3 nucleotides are TGTGCCAGCAGTCCCTGGAGGGGAACCACTGAAGCTTTCTTT.

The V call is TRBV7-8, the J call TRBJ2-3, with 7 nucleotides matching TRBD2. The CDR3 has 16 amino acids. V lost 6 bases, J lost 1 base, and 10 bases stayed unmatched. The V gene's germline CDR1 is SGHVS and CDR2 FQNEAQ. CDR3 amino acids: CASSLAASLGTDTQYF. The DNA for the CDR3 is TGTGCCAGCAGTCTAGCGGCTAGCCTCGGCACAGATACGCAGTATTTT.

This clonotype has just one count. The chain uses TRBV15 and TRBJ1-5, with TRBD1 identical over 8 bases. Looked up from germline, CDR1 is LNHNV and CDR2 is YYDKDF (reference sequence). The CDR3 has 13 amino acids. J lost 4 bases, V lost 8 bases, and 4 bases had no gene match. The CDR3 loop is CATGRQGNQPQHF. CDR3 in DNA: TGTGCCACCGGTCGACAGGGGAATCAGCCCCAGCATTTT.

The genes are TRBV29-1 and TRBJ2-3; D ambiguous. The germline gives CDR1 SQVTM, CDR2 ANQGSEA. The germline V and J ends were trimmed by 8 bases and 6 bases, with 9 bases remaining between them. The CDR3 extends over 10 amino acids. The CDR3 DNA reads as TGCAGCCTTCGTAGGGATACGCAGTATTTT. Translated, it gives CSLRRDTQYF.

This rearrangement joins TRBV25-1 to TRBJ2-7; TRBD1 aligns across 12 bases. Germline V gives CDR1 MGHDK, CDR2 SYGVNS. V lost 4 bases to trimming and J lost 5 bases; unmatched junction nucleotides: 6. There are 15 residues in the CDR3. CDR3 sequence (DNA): TGTGCCAGCAGTGCGTGCGGGACAGGGGGCAACGAGCAGTACTTC. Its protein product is CASSACGTGGNEQYF.

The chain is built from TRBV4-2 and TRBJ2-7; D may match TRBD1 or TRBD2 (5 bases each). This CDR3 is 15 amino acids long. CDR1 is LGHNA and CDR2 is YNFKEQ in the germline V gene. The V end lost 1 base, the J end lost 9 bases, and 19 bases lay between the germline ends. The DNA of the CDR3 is TGTGCCAGCAGCCAAGGTTCTGGGGACCCAGGCGGGCAGTACTTC. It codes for CASSQGSGDPGGQYF.

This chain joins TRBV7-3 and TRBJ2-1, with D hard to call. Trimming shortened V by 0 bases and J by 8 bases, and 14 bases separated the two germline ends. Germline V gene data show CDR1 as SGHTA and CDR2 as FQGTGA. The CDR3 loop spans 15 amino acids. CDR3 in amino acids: CASSLTSSRSDEQFF. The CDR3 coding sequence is TGTGCCAGCAGCTTAACGTCTAGTAGATCCGATGAGCAGTTCTTC.

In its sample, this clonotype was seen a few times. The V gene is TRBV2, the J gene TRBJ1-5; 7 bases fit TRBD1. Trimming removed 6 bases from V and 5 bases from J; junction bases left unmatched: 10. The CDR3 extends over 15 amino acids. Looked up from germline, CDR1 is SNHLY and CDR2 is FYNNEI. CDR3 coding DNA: TGTGCCAGCAGGAGTATACAGGGGCGGCATCAGCCCCAGCATTTT. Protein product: CASRSIQGRHQPQHF.

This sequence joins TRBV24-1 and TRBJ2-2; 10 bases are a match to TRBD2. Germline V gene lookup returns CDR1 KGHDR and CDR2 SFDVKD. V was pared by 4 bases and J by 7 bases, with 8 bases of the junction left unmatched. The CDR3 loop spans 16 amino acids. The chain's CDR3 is CATSDPQREGSGELFF. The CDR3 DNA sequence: TGTGCCACCAGTGACCCCCAGCGGGAGGGGAGCGGGGAGCTGTTTTTT.

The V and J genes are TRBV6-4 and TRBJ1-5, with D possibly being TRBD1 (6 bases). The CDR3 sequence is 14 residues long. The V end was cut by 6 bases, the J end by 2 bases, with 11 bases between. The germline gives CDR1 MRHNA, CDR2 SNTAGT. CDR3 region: CASSPQGGNQPQHF. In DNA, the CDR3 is TGTGCCAGCAGCCCACAGGGCGGCAATCAGCCCCAGCATTTT.

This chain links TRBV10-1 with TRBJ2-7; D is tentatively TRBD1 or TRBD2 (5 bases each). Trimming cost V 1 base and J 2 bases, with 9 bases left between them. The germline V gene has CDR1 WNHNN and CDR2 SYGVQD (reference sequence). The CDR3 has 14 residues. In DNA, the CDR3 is TGCGCCAGCAGTGAGTTTCGGGGCCCCTACGAGCAGTACTTC. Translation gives CASSEFRGPYEQYF.